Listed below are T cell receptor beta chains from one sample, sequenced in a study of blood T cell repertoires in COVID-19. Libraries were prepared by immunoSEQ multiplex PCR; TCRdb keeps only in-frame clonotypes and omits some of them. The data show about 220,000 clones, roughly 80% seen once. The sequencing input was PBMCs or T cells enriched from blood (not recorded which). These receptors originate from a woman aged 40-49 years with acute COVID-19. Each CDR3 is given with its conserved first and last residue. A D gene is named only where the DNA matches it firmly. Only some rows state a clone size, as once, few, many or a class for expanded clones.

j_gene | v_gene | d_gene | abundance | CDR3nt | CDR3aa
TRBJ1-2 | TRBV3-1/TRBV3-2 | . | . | TGTGCCAGCAGCCTCGACGGGGGGCTCGTCTATGGCTACACCTTC | CASSLDGGLVYGYTF
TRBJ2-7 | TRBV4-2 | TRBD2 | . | TGTGCCAGCAGCGATTCTAGCGGAGGAGCCTACGAGCAGTACTTC | CASSDSSGGAYEQYF
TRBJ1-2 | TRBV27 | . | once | TGTGCCAGCAGTTTAGTTGGGCAAAACTATGGCTACACCTTC | CASSLVGQNYGYTF
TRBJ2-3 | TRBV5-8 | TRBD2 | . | TGTGCCAGCAGCTTGGGGACTAGCGGGGGAGTCACAGATACGCAGTATTTT | CASSLGTSGGVTDTQYF
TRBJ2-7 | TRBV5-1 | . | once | TGCGCCAGCAGCTTAGAACACAGGAGCTGGTACTTC | CASSLEHRSWYF
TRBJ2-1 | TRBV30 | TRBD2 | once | TGTGCCATGGCAAGGACTAGCGGGAGCGGTGAGCAGTTCTTC | CAMARTSGSGEQFF
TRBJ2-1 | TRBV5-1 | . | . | TGCGCCAGCAGCCCCGAGACAGTCTACAATGAGCAGTTCTTC | CASSPETVYNEQFF
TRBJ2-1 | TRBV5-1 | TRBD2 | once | TGCGCCAGCAGCTTGACCCCCTTAAGCGGGAGATCCTACAATGAGCAGTTCTTC | CASSLTPLSGRSYNEQFF
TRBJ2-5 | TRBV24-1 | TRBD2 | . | TGTGCCACCAGCACGTCGCGGGAGGGCCGAGAGACCCAGTACTTC | CATSTSREGRETQYF
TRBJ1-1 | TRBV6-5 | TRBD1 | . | TGTGCCAGCAGAACCCGGACAGGGGACGGTGAAGCTTTCTTT | CASRTRTGDGEAFF
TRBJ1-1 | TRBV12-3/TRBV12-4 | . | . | TGTGCCAGCACCCGCGGGGGTTTAGCTTTCTTT | CASTRGGLAFF
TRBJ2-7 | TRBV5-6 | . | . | TGTGCCAGCAGCTTAAAGGAGGACGAGCAGTACTTC | CASSLKEDEQYF
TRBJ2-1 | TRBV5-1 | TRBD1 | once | TGCGCCAGCAGCGCATACAGGGGGGCCTACAATGAGCAGTTCTTC | CASSAYRGAYNEQFF
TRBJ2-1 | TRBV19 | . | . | TGTGCCAGTAGGACGACTGACTCCGGGAATGAGCAGTTCTTC | CASRTTDSGNEQFF
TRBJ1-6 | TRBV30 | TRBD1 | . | TGTGCCTACACGACAGGGGGCTTATCCCGTAATTCACCCCTCCACTTT | CAYTTGGLSRNSPLHF
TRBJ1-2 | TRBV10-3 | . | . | TGTGCCATCAGTGGAGAATCAACGGGGGGGGATGGCTACACCTTC | CAISGESTGGDGYTF
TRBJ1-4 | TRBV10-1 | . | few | TGCGCCAGCAGTCCAGGGTTTGGAGAAAAACTGTTTTTT | CASSPGFGEKLFF
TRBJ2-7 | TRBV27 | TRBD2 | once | TGTGCCAGCAGCGGACTAGCGGGGGAGCAGTACTTC | CASSGLAGEQYF
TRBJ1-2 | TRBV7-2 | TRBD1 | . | TGTGCCAGCAGCTGGGGACAGAAATTCTATGGCTACACCTTC | CASSWGQKFYGYTF
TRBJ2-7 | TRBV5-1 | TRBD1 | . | TGCGCCAGCAGCTTGGAGGACAGGGACTACGAGCAGTACTTC | CASSLEDRDYEQYF
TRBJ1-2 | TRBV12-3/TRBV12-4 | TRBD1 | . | TGTGCCAGCAGACAGGGGGCGAATGGCTACACCTTC | CASRQGANGYTF
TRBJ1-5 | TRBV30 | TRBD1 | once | TGTGCCTGGGGACAGGGGGATCAGCCCCAGCATTTT | CAWGQGDQPQHF
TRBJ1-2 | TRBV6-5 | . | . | TGTGCCAGCAGTTACCGTCGGGGGGGTTATGGCTACACCTTC | CASSYRRGGYGYTF
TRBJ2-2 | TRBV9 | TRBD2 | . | TGTGCCAGCAGCGTAGGACGGGGCGGGGGTTTCAACACCGGGGAGCTGTTTTTT | CASSVGRGGGFNTGELFF
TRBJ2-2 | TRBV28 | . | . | TGTGCCAGCAGTTTAAATACCGGGGGCACCGGGGAGCTGTTTTTT | CASSLNTGGTGELFF
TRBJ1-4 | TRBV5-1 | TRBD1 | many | TGCGCCAGCAGCTTGGGACAGGGGGGCACCTCTAATGAAAAACTGTTTTTT | CASSLGQGGTSNEKLFF
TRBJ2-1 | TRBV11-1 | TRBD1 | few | TGTGCCAGCAGCTTACACAGGGGGTCAAACAATGAGCAGTTCTTC | CASSLHRGSNNEQFF
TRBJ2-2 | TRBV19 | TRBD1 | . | TGTGCCAGTAGTATAGCAGGCAGGGGGAGCGGGGAGCTGTTTTTT | CASSIAGRGSGELFF
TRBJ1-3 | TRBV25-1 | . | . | TGTGCCAGCGGGGACTTACTATCCGGAAACACCATATATTTT | CASGDLLSGNTIYF
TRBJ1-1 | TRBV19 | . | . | TGTGCCAGTACGACCATCACAGGGAAAGTTGAAGCTTTCTTT | CASTTITGKVEAFF
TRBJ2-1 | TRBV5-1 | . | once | TGCGCCAGCATTGGATCCGGGAATGAGCAGTTCTTC | CASIGSGNEQFF